This TCR beta chain was identified during a study of shared clonotypes between healthy human individuals. Genomic DNA belonging to each subset was distributed in equal measure over several immunoSEQ plates. Replicate PCRs for sorted subsets used roughly 200 ng DNA; this equaled around 28,000 T cell genomes. The data were produced by immunoSEQ multiplex PCR, yet TCRdb's version contains in-frame clones alone and is incomplete. The sample has hundreds of thousands of clones, 95% to 96% seen once; the top ten hold 0.11%. Trimming cost V 0 bases and J 4 bases; bases outside gene matches: 3. The CDR3 loop spans 16 amino acids. Looked up from germline, CDR1 is SGHRS and CDR2 is YFSETQ. Terminally differentiated effector memory CD45RA+ cells were excluded by CCR7 positive selection of CD45RO-negative cells. Caucasian adults residing in Nashville, Tennessee made up all the donors.

This clonotype was sampled from a young woman in good health. This chain uses TRBV5-1 with TRBJ2-1; 11 positions agree with TRBD1. Specimen: naive CD8+ T cells sorted from blood. CDR3 DNA: TGCGCCAGCAGCTTGGAGGGACAGGGGGTTTACAATGAGCAGTTCTTC. Protein: CASSLEGQGVYNEQFF. Supplemented by reference TRBV5-1 and TRBJ2-1, the full variable domain reads KAGVTQTPRYLIKTRGQQVTLSCSPISGHRSVSWYQQTPGQGLQFLFEYFSETQRNKGNFPGRFSGRQFSNSRSEMNVSTLELGDSALYLCASSLEGQGVYNEQFFGPGTRLTVL.